This entry concerns a single T cell receptor (beta chain). These data belong to a study of regulatory T cells in long-lasting Graves disease. Trimming removed 1 base from V and 6 bases from J, with 8 bases in between. CDR3 length equals 13 residues. Germline CDR1 reads SGHRS; CDR2 reads YFSETQ. Time point indicated: newly diagnosed GD, antithyroid drugs for less than 3 months. Making the TCR library involved RNA that had been extracted from PBMCs. Construction of TCR beta libraries relied on iRepertoire HTBI primers and on Arm-PCR targeting CDR3 regions. TCRdb re-called the multiplex PCR reads through MiXCR, storing one row per CDR3 protein. Of about 440,000 distinct CDR3 sequences detected, 14% to 15% appear once; the ten largest clones hold 16%. Another study also made use of these data, one on T cells in Graves' hyperthyroidism and ophthalmopathy.

The V gene is TRBV5-1, the J gene TRBJ2-1; perhaps D is TRBD1 or TRBD2 (5 bases each). The TCR sequence derives from a woman aged 25-40 years with Graves disease. The sample here was peripheral blood mononuclear cells (PBMCs), taken at new diagnosis, from a patient treated with antithyroid drugs. The CDR3 spells CASSLQGVNEQFF. The CDR3 nucleotides are TGCGCCAGCAGCTTGCAGGGAGTCAATGAGCAGTTCTTC.